This paragraph reports one TCR beta chain. This specimen comes from a study of blood T cell repertoires in COVID-19. V trimming: 5 bases; J trimming: 4 bases; junction bases outside the gene matches: 5. CDR3 length: 14 amino acids. CDR1 and CDR2 from the germline V gene are SGHTA and FQGNSA. The method was immunoSEQ multiplex PCR; TCRdb's version includes in-frame clones alone and lacks a portion of them. The profile covers around 70,000 clones, with more than 80% appearing a single time and more than 4.5% taken by the ten largest. The chain carries TRBV7-2 and TRBJ2-1, with TRBD2 matching 7 bases. This clonotype was sampled from a woman aged 80 or over with active or convalescent COVID-19. Sequenced material: peripheral blood. The CDR3 region is CASSRHSGYNEQFF. CDR3 in DNA: TGTGCCAGCAGCAGACATAGCGGGTACAATGAGCAGTTCTTC.